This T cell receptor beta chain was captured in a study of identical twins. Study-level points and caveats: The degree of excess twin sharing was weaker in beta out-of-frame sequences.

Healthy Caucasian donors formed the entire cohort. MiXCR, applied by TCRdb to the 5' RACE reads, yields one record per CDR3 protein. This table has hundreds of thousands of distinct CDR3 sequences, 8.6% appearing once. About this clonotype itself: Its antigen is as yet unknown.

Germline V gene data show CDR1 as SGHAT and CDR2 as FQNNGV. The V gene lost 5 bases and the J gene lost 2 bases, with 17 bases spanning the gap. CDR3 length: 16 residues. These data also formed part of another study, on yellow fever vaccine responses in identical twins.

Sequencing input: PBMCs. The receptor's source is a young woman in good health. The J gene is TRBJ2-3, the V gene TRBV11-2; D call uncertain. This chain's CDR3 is CASSPLEGFPTDTQYF. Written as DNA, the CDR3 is TGTGCCAGCAGCCCTCTGGAAGGGTTTCCCACAGATACGCAGTATTTT.